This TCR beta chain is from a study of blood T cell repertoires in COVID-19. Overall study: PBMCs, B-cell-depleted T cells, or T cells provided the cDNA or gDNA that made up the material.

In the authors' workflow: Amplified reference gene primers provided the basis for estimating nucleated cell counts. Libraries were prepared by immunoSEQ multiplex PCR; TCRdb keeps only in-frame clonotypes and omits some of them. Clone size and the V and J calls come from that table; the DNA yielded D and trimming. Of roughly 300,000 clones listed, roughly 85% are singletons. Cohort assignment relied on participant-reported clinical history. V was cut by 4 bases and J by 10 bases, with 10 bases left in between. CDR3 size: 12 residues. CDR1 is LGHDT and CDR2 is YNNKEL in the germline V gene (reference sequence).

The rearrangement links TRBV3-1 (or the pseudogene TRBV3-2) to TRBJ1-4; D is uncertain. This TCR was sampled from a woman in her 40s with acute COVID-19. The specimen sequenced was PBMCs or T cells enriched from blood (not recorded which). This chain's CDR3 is CASSPVEGKLFF. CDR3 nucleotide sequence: TGTGCCAGCAGCCCGGTGGAGGGAAAACTGTTTTTT.